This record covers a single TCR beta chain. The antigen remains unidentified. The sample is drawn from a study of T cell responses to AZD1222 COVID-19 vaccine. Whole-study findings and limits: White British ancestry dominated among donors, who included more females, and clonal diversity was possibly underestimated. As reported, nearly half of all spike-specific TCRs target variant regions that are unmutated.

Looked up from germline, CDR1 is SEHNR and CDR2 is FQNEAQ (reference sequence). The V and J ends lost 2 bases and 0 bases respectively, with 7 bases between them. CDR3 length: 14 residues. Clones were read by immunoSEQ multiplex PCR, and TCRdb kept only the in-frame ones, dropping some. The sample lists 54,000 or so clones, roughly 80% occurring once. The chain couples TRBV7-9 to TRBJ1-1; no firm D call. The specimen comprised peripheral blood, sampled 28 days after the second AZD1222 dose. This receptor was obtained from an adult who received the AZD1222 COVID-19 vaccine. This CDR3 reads CASSLKTVNTEAFF. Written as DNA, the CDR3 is TGTGCCAGCAGCTTAAAGACCGTGAACACTGAAGCTTTCTTT.